The 14 T cell receptor beta chains in this list originate from one sample, sequenced in a study of cytomegalovirus exposure and HLA in healthy donors. The PCR used 60 Vbeta and 13 Jbeta primers. The repertoire was sequenced with immunoSEQ multiplex PCR; TCRdb's copy has only in-frame clones and lacks some. The sample has some 200,000 clones, 82% seen once. Source material: PBMCs. Receptors originate from a woman aged 18-30 years in good health and CMV-seronegative.

This chain uses TRBV5-4 with TRBJ1-2, with D tentatively TRBD1 (6 bases). CDR1 and CDR2 (germline): SGHNT, YYREEE (reference sequence). The ends were cut back, 0 bases at V and 3 bases at J, with 6 bases in the middle. The CDR3 runs 13 residues. CDR3 loop: CASSLAGDYGYTF. The CDR3 DNA is TGTGCCAGCAGCTTGGCAGGGGACTATGGCTACACCTTC. The full variable domain, rest sourced from reference TRBV5-4 and TRBJ1-2, is ETGVTQSPTHLIKTRGQQVTLRCSSQSGHNTVSWYQQALGQGPQFIFQYYREEENGRGNFPPRFSGLQFPNYSSELNVNALELDDSALYLCASSLAGDYGYTFGSGTRLTVV.

The CDR3 spells CASSPEISEQYF. CDR3 sequence (DNA): TGTGCCAGCTCACCAGAAATTAGCGAGCAGTACTTC. The chain recombines TRBV18 with TRBJ2-7, with no clear D. The CDR3 loop spans 12 amino acids. The V end lost 2 bases, the J end lost 6 bases, and 8 bases lay between the germline ends. The germline V gene encodes CDR1 KGHSH and CDR2 LQKENI. The variable domain in full, completed from reference TRBV18 and TRBJ2-7, reads NAGVMQNPRHLVRRRGQEARLRCSPMKGHSHVYWYRQLPEEGLKFMVYLQKENIIDESGMPKERFSAEFPKEGPSILRIQQVVRGDSAAYFCASSPEISEQYFGPGTRLTVT.

The CDR3 DNA sequence: TGTGCCAGCAGCTTAAGTCATCACAGGTACGGCTACACCTTC. Its protein is CASSLSHHRYGYTF. The V gene is TRBV7-3, the J gene TRBJ1-2; D might be TRBD1 (5 bases). The ends were cut back, 1 base at V and 8 bases at J, with 14 bases in the middle. There are 14 residues in the CDR3. Germline V gives CDR1 SGHTA, CDR2 FQGTGA.

The chain carries TRBV6-5 and TRBJ1-2; D not certain. With 2 bases removed from V and 4 bases from J, the gap between germline ends came to 17 bases. The CDR3 is made up of 16 amino acids. The germline V gene has CDR1 MNHEY and CDR2 SVGAGI. The CDR3, as DNA: TGTGCCAGCAGTTACGGGTGGTCAGGCCAGCCCTATGGCTACACCTTC. It is translated as CASSYGWSGQPYGYTF.

This clone was seen more than once but under ten times. V usage is TRBV6-5 and J usage is TRBJ1-1; 7 bases agree with TRBD1. Germline assignment: CDR1 MNHEY and CDR2 SVGAGI. CDR3 length equals 15 residues. J gave up 1 base and V 5 bases, and 7 bases lay outside the gene matches. The CDR3 is CASSPRTGWNTEAFF. The CDR3, as DNA: TGTGCCAGCAGTCCCCGGACAGGCTGGAACACTGAAGCTTTCTTT.

CDR3 sequence: CASREGSMNTEAFF. CDR3 DNA sequence: TGCGCCAGCAGGGAGGGGAGCATGAACACTGAAGCTTTCTTT. The V call is TRBV5-1, the J call TRBJ1-1, with D possibly TRBD1 on 5 matching bases. Trimming stripped 5 bases from V and 0 bases from J, with 11 bases between. Germline CDR1 reads SGHRS; CDR2 reads YFSETQ. The CDR3 totals 14 residues.

A few counts support this clone. J is TRBJ1-1 and V is TRBV10-1, with TRBD1 as a possible D gene (6 bases). The CDR3 spans 15 residues. Trimming took off 2 bases at V and 5 bases at J, with 15 bases between the two ends. CDR1 is WNHNN and CDR2 is SYGVQD in the germline V gene (reference sequence). The CDR3 sequence is CASSEPGHGVTEAFF. The DNA of the CDR3 is TGCGCCAGCAGTGAGCCGGGACACGGGGTTACTGAAGCTTTCTTT.

V is TRBV6-6 and J is TRBJ2-7; possible D gene TRBD2, 6 bases. The CDR3 length is 15 residues. The germline CDR1 and CDR2 sequences are MNHNY and SVGAGI (reference sequence). Between the trimmed V and J ends, which lost 4 bases and 0 bases, there was a span of 13 bases. The CDR3 is CASSSTSLSSYEQYF. The CDR3 DNA reads TGTGCCAGCAGTTCTACTAGCCTGAGCTCCTACGAGCAGTACTTC.

V usage is TRBV2 and J usage is TRBJ2-5; 10 bases are shared with TRBD2. CDR1 is SNHLY, CDR2 FYNNEI, per germline. V trimming: 3 bases; J trimming: 5 bases; junction bases outside the gene matches: 18. CDR3 length equals 19 residues. CDR3 nucleotides: TGTGCCAGCAGTGATCCTTTTGGACTAGCGGCAAAAGGGGAGGAGACCCAGTACTTC. This translates into CASSDPFGLAAKGEETQYF.

The rearrangement uses TRBV15 and TRBJ2-1; D unresolved. The V gene lost 1 base and the J gene lost 6 bases, with 10 bases spanning the gap. Germline V gives CDR1 LNHNV, CDR2 YYDKDF (reference sequence). CDR3 length: 14 amino acids. The CDR3 region is CATSRGYGVNEQFF. The CDR3 nucleotides read TGTGCCACCAGCAGAGGGTACGGAGTCAATGAGCAGTTCTTC.

The chain has TRBV5-1 and TRBJ2-3, with 12 bases matching TRBD1. Germline trimming cut 3 bases from V and 2 bases from J; bases unmatched to any gene: 4. The CDR3 covers 16 residues. Germline values: CDR1 SGHRS, CDR2 YFSETQ. CDR3 amino acids: CASSSGTGGITDTQYF. DNA of the CDR3: TGCGCCAGCAGCTCCGGGACAGGGGGCATCACAGATACGCAGTATTTT.

This chain joins TRBV27 and TRBJ1-5, with a weak D call TRBD1 (5 bases). The germline V and J ends were trimmed by 5 bases and 5 bases, with 10 bases remaining between them. The CDR3 totals 13 residues. Germline V gene data show CDR1 as MNHEY and CDR2 as SMNVEV (reference sequence). The CDR3 protein is CASSRTGDQPQHF. DNA of the CDR3: TGTGCCAGCAGTCGAACGGGGGATCAGCCCCAGCATTTT.

This chain links TRBV4-2 with TRBJ2-7; 12 bases are a match to TRBD2. V lost 3 bases, J lost 7 bases, and 7 bases stayed unmatched. The CDR3 is made up of 15 amino acids. Germline V CDR1 and CDR2: LGHNA, YNFKEQ. The CDR3 loop reads CASSQRLAGVREQYF. For the CDR3, the DNA is TGTGCCAGCAGCCAGAGACTAGCGGGAGTGAGGGAGCAGTACTTC.

The chain carries TRBV27 and TRBJ2-2; a weak D match, TRBD2 (6 bases). There are 14 residues in the CDR3. Germline CDR1 is MNHEY and CDR2 is SMNVEV (reference sequence). V shed 5 bases and J shed 4 bases, with 11 bases lying between them. The CDR3, as DNA: TGTGCCAGCAGTACACGGGAGTTCACCGGGGAGCTGTTTTTT. Translation gives CASSTREFTGELFF.